This T cell receptor (beta chain) is drawn from a study of blood T cell repertoires in COVID-19. In the study overall: Nucleic acid was either cDNA or gDNA, and it came from T cells, B-cell-depleted T cells, or PBMCs.

Sequenced by immunoSEQ multiplex PCR; TCRdb stores in-frame clones only, minus some. Of around 60,000 clones in the sample, 80% to 90% are singletons; the top ten hold 18%. The CDR3 extends over 17 amino acids. The chain links TRBV21-1 to TRBJ1-5; the D segment call TRBD1 is taken from the table without a DNA check. TRBV21-1 is a pseudogene segment. Sequenced: peripheral blood. This receptor was taken from a woman aged 55-69 years with COVID-19, enrolled during active disease. Written as DNA, the CDR3 is TGTGCCAGCTTAAAAGACAGGGTTTGGTTTTTATGTCAGCCCCAGCATTTT. Amino acids: CASLKDRVWFLCQPQHF.